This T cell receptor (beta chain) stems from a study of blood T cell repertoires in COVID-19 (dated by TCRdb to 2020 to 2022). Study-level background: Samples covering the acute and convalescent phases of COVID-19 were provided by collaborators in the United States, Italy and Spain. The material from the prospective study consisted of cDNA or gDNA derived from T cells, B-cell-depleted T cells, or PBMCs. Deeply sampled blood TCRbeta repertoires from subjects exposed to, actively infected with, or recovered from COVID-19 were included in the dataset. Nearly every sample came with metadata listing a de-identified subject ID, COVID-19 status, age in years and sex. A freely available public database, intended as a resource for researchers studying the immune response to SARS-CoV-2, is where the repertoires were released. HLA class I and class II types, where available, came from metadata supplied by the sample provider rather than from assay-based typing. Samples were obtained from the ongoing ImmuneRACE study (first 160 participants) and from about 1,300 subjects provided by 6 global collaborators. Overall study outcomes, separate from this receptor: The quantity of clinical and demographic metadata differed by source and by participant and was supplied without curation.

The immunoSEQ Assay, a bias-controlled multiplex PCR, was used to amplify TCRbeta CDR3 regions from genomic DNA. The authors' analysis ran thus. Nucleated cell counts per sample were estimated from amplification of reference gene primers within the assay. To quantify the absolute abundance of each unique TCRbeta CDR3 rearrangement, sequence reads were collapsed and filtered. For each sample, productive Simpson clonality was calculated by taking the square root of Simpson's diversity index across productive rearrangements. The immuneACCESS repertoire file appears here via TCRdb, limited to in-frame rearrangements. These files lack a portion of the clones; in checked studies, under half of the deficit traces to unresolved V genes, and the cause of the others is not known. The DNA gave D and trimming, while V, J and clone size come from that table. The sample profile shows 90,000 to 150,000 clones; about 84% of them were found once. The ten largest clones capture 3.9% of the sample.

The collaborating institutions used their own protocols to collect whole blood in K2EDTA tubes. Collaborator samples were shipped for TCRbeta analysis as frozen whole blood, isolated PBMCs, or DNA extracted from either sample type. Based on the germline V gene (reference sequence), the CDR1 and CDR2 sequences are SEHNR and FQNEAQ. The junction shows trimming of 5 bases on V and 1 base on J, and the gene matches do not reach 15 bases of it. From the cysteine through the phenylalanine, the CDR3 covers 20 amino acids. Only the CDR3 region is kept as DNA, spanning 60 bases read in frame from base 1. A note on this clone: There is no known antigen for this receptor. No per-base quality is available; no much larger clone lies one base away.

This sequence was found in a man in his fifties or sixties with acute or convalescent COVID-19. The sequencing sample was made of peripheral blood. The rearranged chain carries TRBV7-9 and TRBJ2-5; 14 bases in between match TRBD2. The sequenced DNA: TGTGCCAGCAGCATATCGGGACTAGCGGGAGCGAAAACGCCCCAAGAGACCCAGTACTTC. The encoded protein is CASSISGLAGAKTPQETQYF. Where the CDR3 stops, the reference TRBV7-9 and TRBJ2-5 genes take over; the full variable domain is DTGVSQNPRHKITKRGQNVTFRCDPISEHNRLYWYRQTLGQGPEFLTYFQNEAQLEKSRLLSDRFSAERPKGSFSTLEIQRTEQGDSAMYLCASSISGLAGAKTPQETQYFGPGTRLLVL.